A single sample is the source of the 26 T cell receptor beta chains below, sequenced in a study of vaccination and CD4 T cells after COVID-19. Sequencing of DNA taken from cultured CD4+ T cells relied on the Oncomine TCR Beta short-read assay. MiXCR, run by TCRdb on the PCR reads, gives a single entry per CDR3 protein. Here the sample spans fewer than 20,000 distinct CDR3 sequences, 53% being singletons. Their antigen targets remain unknown. The treatment: roughly ten-day PBMC culture with coronavirus spike peptide pools or control peptides (ViraFEST assay). The sequencing here drew on CD4+ T cells from blood, cultured in vitro, taken before SARS-CoV-2 vaccination. All receptors come from a human donor who had recovered from COVID-19.

This chain uses TRBV18 with TRBJ2-5, with D possibly being TRBD2 (6 bases). V dropped 2 bases and J dropped 4 bases, with 8 bases sitting between them. Germline CDR1 and CDR2: KGHSH and LQKENI. This CDR3 region has 13 residues. The CDR3 nucleotides read TGTGCCAGCTCACCATGGGGAGGAGAGACCCAGTACTTC. This gives the protein CASSPWGGETQYF.

The sample holds a few counts of this clonotype. This chain links TRBV20-1 with TRBJ1-3; D is unclear. The V end lost 3 bases, the J end lost 0 bases, and 9 bases lay between the germline ends. CDR3 length equals 14 residues. Germline CDR1 DFQATT, CDR2 SNEGSKA (reference sequence). The CDR3 loop reads CSASTELSGNTIYF. The CDR3 DNA reads TGCAGTGCTAGCACAGAACTCTCTGGAAACACCATATATTTT.

A few counts support this clonotype. This rearrangement joins TRBV20-1 to TRBJ2-2, with D tentatively TRBD2 (6 bases). The CDR3 totals 13 residues. CDR1 DFQATT and CDR2 SNEGSKA come from the germline V gene (reference sequence). V was trimmed by 5 bases and J by 0 bases, leaving 7 bases between them. CDR3 protein: CSAWRANTGELFF. As DNA, the CDR3 is TGCAGTGCTTGGAGGGCGAACACCGGGGAGCTGTTTTTT.

J is TRBJ1-1 and V is TRBV5-6; perhaps TRBD1 as D (5 bases). The CDR3 extends over 17 amino acids. In germline, CDR1 is SGHDT, CDR2 YYEEEE. The V gene lost 7 bases and the J gene lost 1 base, with 23 bases spanning the gap. CDR3 amino acids: CASEGRGDPQGNTEAFF. Here the CDR3 DNA reads TGTGCCAGCGAAGGAAGAGGGGACCCCCAGGGGAACACTGAAGCTTTCTTT.

J is TRBJ2-5 and V is TRBV20-1; 11 nucleotides match TRBD2. Germline V gives CDR1 DFQATT, CDR2 SNEGSKA (reference sequence). The CDR3 is made up of 16 amino acids. The ends lost 3 bases at V and 5 bases at J; junction bases unmatched: 11. The CDR3 DNA sequence: TGCAGTGCTAGGCCGATACTAGCGGGAGTCTGGGAGACCCAGTACTTC. Translated, it gives CSARPILAGVWETQYF.

This chain links TRBV20-1 with TRBJ1-5; possibly TRBD1 for D (6 bases). Germline CDR1 is DFQATT and CDR2 is SNEGSKA (reference sequence). The CDR3 consists of 15 residues. Trimming removed 0 bases from V and 3 bases from J, with 12 bases in between. The CDR3 coding sequence is TGCAGTGCTAGAGATCTCGGACAGACCAATCAGCCCCAGCATTTT. It is translated as CSARDLGQTNQPQHF.

The J gene is TRBJ2-5, the V gene TRBV27; TRBD1 matches 7 bases. V lost 5 bases and J lost 4; bases outside the gene matches: 4. The CDR3 consists of 13 residues. Germline V lookup: CDR1 MNHEY, CDR2 SMNVEV (reference sequence). The CDR3 bases are TGTGCCAGCAGTCGATGGGACAGAGAGACCCAGTACTTC. It translates to CASSRWDRETQYF.

This clonotype was detected only a few times. This sequence joins TRBV7-9 and TRBJ1-2, with D perhaps TRBD1 (5 bases). In germline, CDR1 is SEHNR, CDR2 FQNEAQ (reference sequence). The CDR3 sequence is 14 residues long. V lost 6 bases, J lost 8 bases, and 19 bases lay in between. The CDR3: CASRPDTLASGYTF. The CDR3, as DNA: TGTGCCAGCAGACCGGACACCCTAGCGTCGGGCTACACCTTC. The full variable domain, completed using reference TRBV7-9 and TRBJ1-2, is DTGVSQNPRHKITKRGQNVTFRCDPISEHNRLYWYRQTLGQGPEFLTYFQNEAQLEKSRLLSDRFSAERPKGSFSTLEIQRTEQGDSAMYLCASRPDTLASGYTFGSGTRLTVV.

The count of this clonotype is one. The V gene is TRBV29-1, the J gene TRBJ1-1; a possible D gene is TRBD1 (5 bases). Germline V gene data show CDR1 as SQVTM and CDR2 as ANQGSEA. The CDR3 contains 13 residues. Trimming took 6 bases from V and 4 from J, leaving 15 bases between them. CDR3 sequence reads: CSVTGTPRTEAFF. Here the CDR3 DNA reads TGCAGCGTAACCGGGACCCCACGCACTGAAGCTTTCTTT.

This chain links TRBV19 with TRBJ2-6; D gene ambiguous. The CDR3 is 15 residues long. V was pared by 5 bases and J by 0 bases, with 8 bases between. The germline V gene has CDR1 LNHDA and CDR2 SQIVND (reference sequence). The CDR3: CASSHLGSGANVLTF. CDR3 in DNA: TGTGCCAGTAGTCACCTTGGCTCTGGGGCCAACGTCCTGACTTTC.

Here the CDR3 reads CASNTRSRGYSTEAFF. The CDR3, as DNA: TGTGCCAGCAACACCCGGTCCAGGGGGTATTCTACTGAAGCTTTCTTT. The chain couples TRBV6-1 to TRBJ1-1, with TRBD1 matching over 7 bases. CDR3 length equals 16 residues. Germline V gene sequence: CDR1 MNHNS, CDR2 SASEGT. V was clipped by 7 bases and J by 5 bases; unmatched bases: 16.

The chain uses TRBV7-2 and TRBJ2-3, with D uncertain. This CDR3 region has 15 residues. The germline CDR1 and CDR2 sequences are SGHTA and FQGNSA. With 5 bases removed from V and 5 bases from J, the gap between germline ends came to 17 bases. DNA of the CDR3: TGTGCCAGCAGCGCAAGCCAAAGGTCGGGAGATACGCAGTATTTT. Translated, it gives CASSASQRSGDTQYF.

V and J are TRBV20-1 and TRBJ2-4; 9 bases match TRBD1. The V gene end was trimmed by 5 bases and the J gene end by 0 bases; junction bases not matched to a gene: 2. Germline V lookup: CDR1 DFQATT, CDR2 SNEGSKA (reference sequence). The CDR3 spans 14 residues. The DNA for the CDR3 is TGCAGTGCTGGACAGGGGCTAGCCAAAAACATTCAGTACTTC. It codes for CSAGQGLAKNIQYF.

The chain joins TRBV6-1 to TRBJ1-1; the D is unclear. Per the germline V gene, CDR1 is MNHNS and CDR2 is SASEGT. V shed 8 bases and J shed 1 base, with 11 bases lying between them. The CDR3 is 13 amino acids. The CDR3 loop reads CASLGLRNTEAFF. The CDR3 nucleotides read TGTGCCAGCTTAGGGCTGAGGAACACTGAAGCTTTCTTT.

This clonotype was detected only a few times. CDR3 loop: CASRGRQSANEQFF. The CDR3 bases are TGTGCCAGCAGGGGTCGACAGTCGGCCAATGAGCAGTTCTTC. The genes are TRBV6-1 and TRBJ2-1; weak D call: TRBD1 (5 bases). The CDR3 is 14 residues long. Germline V lookup: CDR1 MNHNS, CDR2 SASEGT. The V gene lost 6 bases and the J gene lost 6 bases, with 15 bases spanning the gap.

The chain carries TRBV11-3 and TRBJ1-1; maybe TRBD1 (6 bases). The CDR3 consists of 12 residues. Germline-derived CDR1 and CDR2 are SGHNT and YENEEA. Trimming removed 4 bases from V and 8 bases from J, with 11 bases in between. For the CDR3, the DNA is TGTGCCAGCAGCTCAATGACAGGCGAAGCTTTCTTT. It encodes CASSSMTGEAFF.

This clonotype has only a few counts. The chain employs TRBV20-1 and TRBJ2-7; 9 bases agree with TRBD2. V was clipped by 6 bases and J by 3 bases; unmatched bases: 9. This CDR3 is built from 14 residues. Germline CDR1 reads DFQATT; CDR2 reads SNEGSKA (reference sequence). The CDR3 here is CSAQTGTSIYEQYF. CDR3 nucleotide sequence: TGCAGTGCCCAAACCGGGACTAGCATCTACGAGCAGTACTTC.

The chain has TRBV5-1 and TRBJ2-5, with 7 nucleotides matching TRBD2. TRBJ2-7 matches the DNA end more closely, so the J call is doubtful. The CDR3 consists of 15 residues. Germline lookup yields CDR1 SGHRS and CDR2 YFSETQ. This chain's CDR3 is CASSLASGNLYEQYF. DNA for the CDR3: TGCGCCAGCAGCTTAGCTAGCGGCAATCTGTACGAGCAGTACTTC.

The chain links TRBV20-1 to TRBJ2-3, with unresolved D. Trimming removed 3 bases from V and 2 bases from J, with 18 bases in between. The CDR3 runs to 16 residues. The germline CDR1 and CDR2 sequences are DFQATT and SNEGSKA (reference sequence). In DNA form, the CDR3 reads TGCAGTGCTAGTTTTATCGGGCGCGAGATCACAGATACGCAGTATTTT. Residues: CSASFIGREITDTQYF.

About this clonotype itself: The conserved final phenylalanine or tryptophan is absent from the CDR3, which likely points to a read error. This rearrangement joins TRBV6-1 to TRBJ1-5, with D uncertain. Germline lookup yields CDR1 MNHNS and CDR2 SASEGT. The CDR3 length is 14 residues. V shed 9 bases and J shed 3 bases, with 15 bases lying between them. CDR3 amino acids: CASTSSGNNQPQHL. The CDR3 coding sequence is TGTGCCAGTACTTCATCGGGGAACAATCAGCCCCAGCATTTA.

This rearrangement joins TRBV19 to TRBJ1-5, with a possible D match to TRBD1 (5 bases). CDR1 is LNHDA, CDR2 SQIVND, per germline (reference sequence). The ends were cut back, 4 bases at V and 0 bases at J, with 22 bases in the middle. This CDR3 is built from 19 residues. The CDR3 is CASSRGTTIPFYSNQPQHF. In DNA, the CDR3 is TGTGCCAGTAGTAGGGGGACGACTATACCATTTTATAGCAATCAGCCCCAGCATTTT. Full variable domain (rest looked up from reference TRBV19 and TRBJ1-5): DGGITQSPKYLFRKEGQNVTLSCEQNLNHDAMYWYRQDPGQGLRLIYYSQIVNDFQKGDIAEGYSVSREKKESFPLTVTSAQKNPTAFYLCASSRGTTIPFYSNQPQHFGDGTRLSIL.

V is TRBV6-1 and J is TRBJ1-2, with D possibly TRBD1 on 6 matching bases. CDR3 length: 16 amino acids. Deletions cut 6 bases from V and 7 bases from J, with 24 bases between. From germline, CDR1 is MNHNS and CDR2 SASEGT. The CDR3: CASRVFRTEISAGYTF. The CDR3, as DNA: TGTGCCAGCAGGGTCTTTCGGACAGAAATTTCGGCTGGCTACACCTTC.

This clonotype was observed a few times. This chain connects TRBV20-1 to TRBJ2-5; D not resolved. Germline V gene lookup returns CDR1 DFQATT and CDR2 SNEGSKA (reference sequence). Trimming took 3 bases from V and 5 from J, leaving 10 bases between them. The CDR3 is 12 residues long. CDR3 DNA: TGCAGTGCTAGCCCCAGGTTCGAGACCCAGTACTTC. Amino acids: CSASPRFETQYF.

This clonotype appeared a few times. The gene calls are TRBV7-3 and TRBJ2-5; D is perhaps TRBD2 (6 bases). Germline V lookup: CDR1 SGHTA, CDR2 FQGTGA. V gave up 4 bases and J gave up 4 bases, with 13 bases separating them. This CDR3 contains 14 residues. The CDR3 is CASSSSGLGETQYF. CDR3 DNA: TGTGCCAGCAGCTCATCGGGACTCGGAGAGACCCAGTACTTC. Together with reference TRBV7-3 and TRBJ2-5, the CDR3 gives the full variable domain: GAGVSQTPSNKVTEKGKYVELRCDPISGHTALYWYRQSLGQGPEFLIYFQGTGAADDSGLPNDRFFAVRPEGSVSTLKIQRTERGDSAVYLCASSSSGLGETQYFGPGTRLLVL.

This chain's CDR3 is CSAQSLTTSTDTQYF. The DNA of the CDR3 is TGCAGTGCTCAGAGCCTTACTACTAGCACAGATACGCAGTATTTT. V gene TRBV20-1 combines with J gene TRBJ2-3; no clear D. Between the trimmed V and J ends, which lost 5 bases and 0 bases, there was a span of 15 bases. Germline values: CDR1 DFQATT, CDR2 SNEGSKA (reference sequence). CDR3 size: 15 residues.

This clonotype was found a few times. In DNA, the CDR3 is TGCAGTGCTAACGGGGTTACGAGTGAAGCTTTCTTT. Its protein is CSANGVTSEAFF. V usage is TRBV20-1 and J usage is TRBJ1-1; D gene ambiguous. Germline CDR1 is DFQATT and CDR2 is SNEGSKA (reference sequence). Trimming removed 4 bases from V and 7 bases from J, with 13 bases in between. CDR3 length equals 12 residues.